This T cell receptor beta chain was sequenced during a study of cytomegalovirus exposure and HLA in healthy donors. Healthy bone marrow donors made up the donor group. General study findings and limits: Under in vitro conditions, three CMV-associated chains were confirmed as specific for CMV antigens. Other equally common chains were less clonally expanded than HLA-associated TCR beta chains, a later analysis showed.

The PCR contained 60 Vbeta and 13 Jbeta primers. TCRdb's copy holds only in-frame clones and misses some; the assay was immunoSEQ multiplex PCR. The sample records about 160,000 clones, over 70% being singletons. As concerns this clone: What it binds is unknown.

This receptor was taken from a woman aged 25-40 years in good health and CMV-seronegative. The sequenced sample consisted of PBMCs.

CDR3 in amino acids: CAWSPPPGRPPDTQYF. The CDR3 DNA reads TGTGCCTGGAGTCCTCCCCCAGGGCGACCGCCAGATACGCAGTATTTT. This chain connects TRBV30 to TRBJ2-3; a weak D match, TRBD1 (5 bases). Per germline, CDR1 GTSNPN and CDR2 SVGIG (reference sequence). CDR3 length: 16 residues. V was pared by 2 bases and J by 4 bases, with 19 bases between.